The 9 T cell receptor beta chains below were found in one sample sequenced in a study of OX40 agonist ivuxolimab in advanced cancers. Only in-frame clones appear in the TCRdb table, and some are missing; sequencing was by immunoSEQ multiplex PCR. The profile shows approximately 47,000 clones, around 90% of them singletons. The starting material was CD4+ or CD8+ T cells sorted from blood, obtained in a trial of the OX40 agonist ivuxolimab. The source is an adult with an advanced solid tumor such as melanoma, head and neck, liver or kidney cancer.

The rearrangement joins TRBV7-6 to TRBJ2-5; D not resolved. The V gene's germline CDR1 is SGHVS and CDR2 FNYEAQ. This CDR3 is built from 15 residues. V gave up 5 bases and J gave up 5 bases, with 18 bases separating them. CDR3 sequence: CASSPRTSRLETQYF. CDR3 in DNA: TGTGCCAGCAGCCCCCGAACCTCTAGGCTGGAGACCCAGTACTTC.

The sample holds a few counts of this clone. This chain connects TRBV9 to TRBJ1-2, with TRBD1 as a possible D gene (6 bases). In germline, CDR1 is SGDLS, CDR2 YYNGEE. V was pared by 3 bases and J by 3 bases, with 18 bases between. This CDR3 is built from 16 residues. The CDR3 loop reads CASSAPGERGDYGYTF. In DNA, the CDR3 is TGTGCCAGCAGCGCCCCAGGGGAAAGGGGGGACTATGGCTACACCTTC.

The rearrangement uses TRBV6-5 and TRBJ2-7, with D perhaps assigned TRBD1 or TRBD2 (5 bases each). With 5 bases removed from V and 7 bases from J, the gap between germline ends came to 12 bases. The CDR3 is 12 residues long. Germline V CDR1 and CDR2: MNHEY, SVGAGI. This CDR3 is CASSDLGDEQYF. CDR3 DNA sequence: TGTGCCAGCAGTGACTTGGGGGATGAGCAGTACTTC.

This chain uses TRBV13 with TRBJ1-6; 9 bases are a match to TRBD1. CDR1 is PRHDT, CDR2 FYEKMQ, per germline (reference sequence). The CDR3 is made up of 15 amino acids. The V gene end was trimmed by 5 bases and the J gene end by 6 bases; junction bases not matched to a gene: 5. The chain's CDR3 is CASSLADRGNSPLHF. The DNA for the CDR3 is TGTGCCAGCAGCCTCGCGGACAGGGGTAATTCACCCCTCCACTTT.

The CDR3 protein is CASSLGMVHTEAFF. The CDR3 coding sequence is TGTGCCAGCAGCTTGGGCATGGTCCACACTGAAGCTTTCTTT. The chain couples TRBV7-2 to TRBJ1-1, with D unclear. The CDR3 is 14 residues long. Germline lookup yields CDR1 SGHTA and CDR2 FQGNSA. V was pared by 3 bases and J by 3 bases, with 11 bases between. Looking up the rest from reference TRBV7-2 and TRBJ1-1 gives the full variable domain: GAGVSQSPSNKVTEKGKDVELRCDPISGHTALYWYRQSLGQGLEFLIYFQGNSAPDKSGLPSDRFSAERTGGSVSTLTIQRTQQEDSAVYLCASSLGMVHTEAFFGQGTRLTVV.

The V and J genes are TRBV28 and TRBJ2-7; D gene unclear. This CDR3 is built from 12 residues. Trimming pared 3 bases from V and 4 bases from J, leaving 7 bases between. Germline CDR1 reads MDHEN; CDR2 reads SYDVKM. CDR3 in amino acids: CASSFVSYEQYF. DNA of the CDR3: TGTGCCAGCAGTTTCGTTTCTTACGAGCAGTACTTC.

This chain links TRBV5-6 with TRBJ2-2, with D possibly being TRBD2 (6 bases). The V gene lost 4 bases and the J gene lost 4 bases, with 17 bases spanning the gap. The CDR3 length is 16 residues. Germline values: CDR1 SGHDT, CDR2 YYEEEE. The DNA of the CDR3 is TGTGCCAGCAGCCCCTGGGGGGAGGACCCCACCGGGGAGCTGTTTTTT. It encodes CASSPWGEDPTGELFF. The variable domain in full, with the rest retrieved from reference TRBV5-6 and TRBJ2-2, is DAGVTQSPTHLIKTRGQQVTLRCSPKSGHDTVSWYQQALGQGPQFIFQYYEEEERQRGNFPDRFSGHQFPNYSSELNVNALLLGDSALYLCASSPWGEDPTGELFFGEGSRLTVL.

In regard to this clone: The junction differs from germline at one of its ends, possibly a read error. The CDR3 sequence is CASSEWSTGSYQPQHF. The DNA of the CDR3 is TGTGCCAGCAGTGAATGGTCTACAGGTAGCTATCAGCCCCAGCATTTT. The rearrangement links TRBV6-1 to TRBJ1-5; possible D gene TRBD1, 5 bases. Germline loops: CDR1 MNHNS, CDR2 SASEGT. This CDR3 is built from 16 residues.

This clone was found once. CDR3 region: CAWNPNPGGGYTF. CDR3 nucleotides: TGTGCCTGGAACCCAAATCCAGGGGGAGGCTACACCTTC. This chain links TRBV30 with TRBJ1-2, with 7 bases matching TRBD1. CDR1 GTSNPN and CDR2 SVGIG come from the germline V gene (reference sequence). Unmatched junction bases numbered 10, after V lost 4 bases and J lost 8 bases. CDR3 size: 13 residues. Together with reference TRBV30 and TRBJ1-2, the CDR3 gives the full variable domain: SQTIHQWPATLVQPVGSPLSLECTVEGTSNPNLYWYRQAAGRGLQLLFYSVGIGQISSEVPQNLSASRPQDRQFILSSKKLLLSDSGFYLCAWNPNPGGGYTFGSGTRLTVV.